This is a list of T cell receptor beta chains from one sample in a study of cytomegalovirus exposure and HLA in healthy donors. TCRdb keeps only in-frame clones here, not all; method: immunoSEQ multiplex PCR. This sample has some 150,000 clones; 70% to 85% occur once, and the top ten carry about 6.4%. Sequencing input: PBMCs. The receptors derive from a woman aged 45-60 years in good health and CMV-seropositive. The CDR3 runs from the conserved cysteine through the conserved F or W. The order of the fields is CDR3 protein, CDR3 DNA, J gene, V gene, clone size, D gene. A D gene is named only where the DNA matches it firmly. The listing skips clone size in some rows; elsewhere it reads once, few, many or a size class.

CDR3 protein: CSTTVPGGTEAFF
CDR3 DNA: TGCAGCACCACCGTTCCAGGGGGCACTGAAGCTTTCTTT
J gene: TRBJ1-1
V gene: TRBV29-1
clone size: -
D gene: TRBD1

CDR3 protein: CATSRDLPGGAKDIQYF
CDR3 DNA: TGTGCCACCAGCAGGGACCTTCCAGGGGGCGCGAAGGACATTCAGTACTTC
J gene: TRBJ2-4
V gene: TRBV15
clone size: once
D gene: TRBD1

CDR3 protein: CASSSGSSYEQYF
CDR3 DNA: TGTGCCAGCAGCTCGGGGTCCTCCTACGAGCAGTACTTC
J gene: TRBJ2-7
V gene: TRBV7-9
clone size: -
D gene: -

CDR3 protein: CSSFSGVNEAFF
CDR3 DNA: TGTTCCTCGTTCTCTGGAGTTAATGAAGCTTTCTTT
J gene: TRBJ1-1
V gene: TRBV7-9
clone size: -
D gene: -

CDR3 protein: CASSVSPGYPSTDTQYF
CDR3 DNA: TGCGCCAGCAGCGTCTCGCCAGGGTACCCTAGCACAGATACGCAGTATTTT
J gene: TRBJ2-3
V gene: TRBV5-1
clone size: -
D gene: -

CDR3 protein: CSSSLELAGEYEQYF
CDR3 DNA: TGTTCCAGCAGCTTAGAACTAGCGGGGGAGTACGAGCAGTACTTC
J gene: TRBJ2-7
V gene: TRBV7-9
clone size: -
D gene: TRBD2

CDR3 protein: CASSPPTPRSGYEQYF
CDR3 DNA: TGTGCCAGCTCACCCCCGACACCGCGATCTGGGTACGAGCAGTACTTC
J gene: TRBJ2-7
V gene: TRBV18
clone size: -
D gene: -

CDR3 protein: CASTPGDNEQFF
CDR3 DNA: TGTGCCAGCACCCCCGGGGATAATGAGCAGTTCTTC
J gene: TRBJ2-1
V gene: TRBV9
clone size: -
D gene: -

CDR3 protein: CASSLGVNTGELFF
CDR3 DNA: TGTGCCAGCAGCTTAGGAGTTAACACCGGGGAGCTGTTTTTT
J gene: TRBJ2-2
V gene: TRBV11-2
clone size: -
D gene: -

CDR3 protein: CASSSRGGGSTDTQYF
CDR3 DNA: TGCGCCAGCAGCTCCCGGGGGGGCGGGAGCACAGATACGCAGTATTTT
J gene: TRBJ2-3
V gene: TRBV5-1
clone size: -
D gene: TRBD2

CDR3 protein: CASSQATGASEAFF
CDR3 DNA: TGTGCCAGCAGCCAAGCGACAGGGGCCTCTGAAGCTTTCTTT
J gene: TRBJ1-1
V gene: TRBV14
clone size: -
D gene: TRBD1

CDR3 protein: CAWSTGTGERYEQYF
CDR3 DNA: TGTGCCTGGAGTACGGGGACAGGAGAACGCTACGAGCAGTACTTC
J gene: TRBJ2-7
V gene: TRBV30
clone size: -
D gene: TRBD1

CDR3 protein: CASSQAAGVTNGYTF
CDR3 DNA: TGCGCCAGCAGCCAAGCTGCCGGGGTAACAAACGGCTACACCTTC
J gene: TRBJ1-2
V gene: TRBV4-3
clone size: -
D gene: -

CDR3 protein: CASSEAGGVNQPQHF
CDR3 DNA: TGTGCCAGCAGTGAAGCCGGCGGTGTCAATCAGCCCCAGCATTTT
J gene: TRBJ1-5
V gene: TRBV6-1
clone size: -
D gene: -

CDR3 protein: CSVDFFSSYNEQFF
CDR3 DNA: TGCAGCGTTGATTTCTTCAGCTCCTACAATGAGCAGTTCTTC
J gene: TRBJ2-1
V gene: TRBV29-1
clone size: -
D gene: -

CDR3 protein: CASSQDSYEQYF
CDR3 DNA: TGTGCCAGCAGCCAAGATAGCTACGAGCAGTACTTC
J gene: TRBJ2-7
V gene: TRBV4-2
clone size: -
D gene: -

CDR3 protein: CASSQARKYGYTF
CDR3 DNA: TGTGCCAGCAGCCAAGCGAGGAAATATGGCTACACCTTC
J gene: TRBJ1-2
V gene: TRBV14
clone size: -
D gene: -

CDR3 protein: CASSELRSSYNSPLHF
CDR3 DNA: TGTGCCAGCAGCGAGCTGAGGAGCTCCTATAATTCACCCCTCCACTTT
J gene: TRBJ1-6
V gene: TRBV7-9
clone size: -
D gene: -

CDR3 protein: CASSYGQFTEKLFF
CDR3 DNA: TGTGCCAGCAGTTACGGCCAGTTTACTGAAAAACTGTTTTTT
J gene: TRBJ1-4
V gene: TRBV6-6
clone size: few
D gene: -

CDR3 protein: CASSIERIPSYGQYF
CDR3 DNA: TGTGCCAGCAGTATTGAGCGGATTCCCTCCTACGGGCAGTACTTC
J gene: TRBJ2-7
V gene: TRBV7-2
clone size: -
D gene: -

CDR3 protein: CASSYRIGQHQETQYF
CDR3 DNA: TGTGCCAGCAGCTACCGTATAGGACAGCACCAAGAGACCCAGTACTTC
J gene: TRBJ2-5
V gene: TRBV7-9
clone size: -
D gene: -

CDR3 protein: CASSSVTGGAREQYF
CDR3 DNA: TGTGCCAGCAGTTCCGTGACAGGGGGGGCGCGTGAGCAGTACTTC
J gene: TRBJ2-5
V gene: TRBV27
clone size: -
D gene: TRBD1

CDR3 protein: CASSLEGQSSYEQYF
CDR3 DNA: TGTGCCAGCAGCTTAGAAGGACAGAGCTCCTACGAGCAGTACTTC
J gene: TRBJ2-7
V gene: TRBV7-6
clone size: once
D gene: -